Shown below are 17 T cell receptor beta chains from a single sample sequenced in a study of cytomegalovirus exposure and HLA in healthy donors. The primer mix had 60 Vbeta and 13 Jbeta primers. Sequencing was performed with immunoSEQ multiplex PCR; in TCRdb, only in-frame clones are kept and a portion is missing. The table shows around 99,000 clones, with approximately 79% occurring only once. Sequenced sample: PBMCs. The receptors originated from a woman between 40 and 50 years old in good health and CMV-seropositive.

CDR3 DNA: TGCGCCAGCAGCTTGCAGGGGGATACCTACAATGAGCAGTTCTTC. Protein product: CASSLQGDTYNEQFF. The V call is TRBV5-1, the J call TRBJ2-1; 7 bases agree with TRBD1. J gave up 2 bases and V 1 base, and 3 bases lay outside the gene matches. Germline lookup yields CDR1 SGHRS and CDR2 YFSETQ. This CDR3 is 15 amino acids long.

V usage is TRBV5-8 and J usage is TRBJ2-3; D may be TRBD2 (7 bases). Germline CDR1 reads SGHTS; CDR2 reads YDEGEE. The CDR3 sequence is 17 residues long. The V end was cut by 4 bases, the J end by 4 bases, with 22 bases between. The CDR3 nucleotides read TGTGCCAGCAGCCCATGGGAAGGGGGGGGAAGCCCAGATACGCAGTATTTT. Translation gives CASSPWEGGGSPDTQYF.

This clone was seen a single time. The chain couples TRBV4-2 to TRBJ2-5; 13 bases agree with TRBD2. The junction had 9 bases not matched to a gene; V was cut back by 1 base and J by 4 bases. CDR1 LGHNA and CDR2 YNFKEQ come from the germline V gene. This CDR3 is 18 amino acids long. CDR3 residues: CASSQGGTSGGVRETQYF. CDR3 sequence (DNA): TGTGCCAGCAGCCAAGGGGGCACTAGCGGGGGGGTACGAGAGACCCAGTACTTC.

This chain joins TRBV19 and TRBJ1-5, with 7 bases identical to TRBD1. The CDR3 has 12 amino acids. J was trimmed by 11 bases and V by 4 bases; bases with no gene match: 5. From germline, CDR1 is LNHDA and CDR2 SQIVND (reference sequence). CDR3 sequence: CASSRIQGSQHF. The CDR3 nucleotides are TGTGCCAGTAGTAGAATACAGGGGTCCCAGCATTTT. Full variable domain (outside the CDR3, taken from reference TRBV19 and TRBJ1-5): DGGITQSPKYLFRKEGQNVTLSCEQNLNHDAMYWYRQDPGQGLRLIYYSQIVNDFQKGDIAEGYSVSREKKESFPLTVTSAQKNPTAFYLCASSRIQGSQHFGDGTRLSIL.

The rearrangement links TRBV6-5 to TRBJ2-7; no clear D gene. Germline values: CDR1 MNHEY, CDR2 SVGAGI. CDR3 length: 15 residues. The V gene lost 2 bases and the J gene lost 0 bases, with 11 bases spanning the gap. CDR3 in amino acids: CASSYRQRSSYEQYF. The CDR3 region has the DNA TGTGCCAGCAGTTACCGTCAGAGGAGCTCCTACGAGCAGTACTTC.

The J gene is TRBJ2-5, the V gene TRBV5-1, with TRBD2 matching 8 bases. With V trimmed by 0 bases and J by 5 bases, 6 bases remained unmatched. This CDR3 region has 15 residues. The germline gives CDR1 SGHRS, CDR2 YFSETQ. The CDR3 DNA follows: TGCGCCAGCAGCTTGGATCCGGGACTAGTGGAGACCCAGTACTTC. Protein product: CASSLDPGLVETQYF.

This chain joins TRBV10-1 and TRBJ1-2; TRBD1 is a possible D gene (6 bases). V was trimmed by 5 bases and J by 4 bases, leaving 17 bases between them. The CDR3 extends over 15 amino acids. The germline V gene encodes CDR1 WNHNN and CDR2 SYGVQD (reference sequence). The CDR3 is CASSPKQGDSYGYTF. The CDR3 nucleotides are TGCGCCAGCAGTCCTAAACAGGGTGACAGCTATGGCTACACCTTC.

CDR3 nucleotide sequence: TGTGCCATCAGTGAGTCGATCGTCAGGGTGGGATCACCCCTCCACTTT. Its translation: CAISESIVRVGSPLHF. The chain recombines TRBV10-3 with TRBJ1-6; tentatively, D is TRBD1 (5 bases). V lost 0 bases and J 10 bases, leaving 16 bases between the germline ends. The germline V gene encodes CDR1 ENHRY and CDR2 SYGVKD. This CDR3 comprises 16 residues.

This clone was detected a few times. The rearrangement joins TRBV5-4 to TRBJ2-1; D is perhaps TRBD1 (5 bases). Germline V lookup: CDR1 SGHNT, CDR2 YYREEE (reference sequence). The CDR3 spans 15 residues. V gave up 4 bases and J gave up 5 bases, with 16 bases separating them. CDR3 sequence: CASSPGWQGDNEQFF. DNA for the CDR3: TGTGCCAGCAGCCCGGGCTGGCAGGGTGACAATGAGCAGTTCTTC.

The chain links TRBV7-9 to TRBJ2-6; possibly TRBD1 for D (6 bases). The V end was cut by 5 bases, the J end by 4 bases, with 12 bases between. This CDR3 contains 15 residues. The germline V gene has CDR1 SEHNR and CDR2 FQNEAQ (reference sequence). CDR3 residues: CASSHPGVGANVLTF. CDR3 nucleotides: TGTGCCAGCAGCCACCCAGGGGTCGGGGCCAACGTCCTGACTTTC.

This clone came up once. Other nucleotide sequences from this sample produce the same CDR3. This chain joins TRBV5-1 and TRBJ2-3; D gene unclear. V lost 1 base and J 5 bases, leaving 5 bases between the germline ends. CDR3 size: 12 residues. Germline CDR1 and CDR2: SGHRS and YFSETQ. For the CDR3, the DNA is TGCGCCAGCAGCTTGTCGGGAGATACGCAGTATTTT. This codes for CASSLSGDTQYF.

The V and J genes are TRBV11-3 and TRBJ1-5, with D maybe TRBD1 (6 bases). The CDR3 length is 15 residues. V lost 1 base and J lost 9, with 16 bases in between. The germline CDR1 and CDR2 sequences are SGHNT and YENEEA. The chain's CDR3 is CASSLGFGGLGPQHF. As DNA, the CDR3 is TGTGCCAGCAGCTTAGGGTTTGGGGGCCTGGGGCCCCAGCATTTT.

V and J are TRBV7-2 and TRBJ2-3; TRBD2 matches at 13 bases. Germline values: CDR1 SGHTA, CDR2 FQGNSA. The CDR3 spans 16 residues. With V trimmed by 5 bases and J by 1 base, 3 bases remained unmatched. The CDR3 sequence is CASSAGLAGGTDTQYF. CDR3 sequence (DNA): TGTGCCAGCAGCGCCGGACTAGCGGGGGGCACAGATACGCAGTATTTT.

This chain connects TRBV6-5 to TRBJ1-2, with D unresolved. This CDR3 is built from 15 residues. From germline, CDR1 is MNHEY and CDR2 SVGAGI. Trimming cost V 0 bases and J 3 bases, with 11 bases left between them. The CDR3 bases are TGTGCCAGCAGTTACTCGAACCAGGTTCACTATGGCTACACCTTC. Encoded protein: CASSYSNQVHYGYTF.

The rearrangement joins TRBV7-9 to TRBJ2-2; no clear D. The CDR3 is made up of 14 amino acids. Germline V gene lookup returns CDR1 SEHNR and CDR2 FQNEAQ (reference sequence). The V and J ends lost 1 base and 1 base respectively, with 4 bases between them. For the CDR3, the DNA is TGTGCCAGCAGCTTAGACTTGAACACCGGGGAGCTGTTTTTT. This translates into CASSLDLNTGELFF.

This sequence joins TRBV19 and TRBJ2-2, with D tentatively TRBD1 (6 bases). Trimming cost V 5 bases and J 4 bases, with 11 bases left between them. Per the germline V gene, CDR1 is LNHDA and CDR2 is SQIVND (reference sequence). The CDR3 contains 14 residues. The CDR3 sequence is CASSESGATGELFF. The CDR3 bases are TGTGCCAGTAGTGAGTCAGGGGCCACCGGGGAGCTGTTTTTT.

This clone came up a few times. The chain links TRBV27 to TRBJ1-2, with D tentatively TRBD1 (5 bases). This CDR3 is 14 amino acids long. The V and J ends lost 6 bases and 6 bases respectively, with 17 bases between them. In germline, CDR1 is MNHEY, CDR2 SMNVEV (reference sequence). For the CDR3, the DNA is TGTGCCAGCAGGCCAATCACAGGATCACATGGCTACACCTTC. It translates to CASRPITGSHGYTF.